This T cell receptor beta chain came from a study of follicular helper T cells after annual influenza vaccination. Profiled with immunoSEQ multiplex PCR; TCRdb holds only in-frame clones, not every one. The sample consists of under 7,000 clones, approximately 84% of them appearing once. Unmatched junction bases numbered 5, after V lost 6 bases and J lost 3 bases. This CDR3 contains 14 residues. CDR1 and CDR2 from the germline V gene are MNHEY and SVGAGI. The time point was: 2015-2016 season, 7 days after influenza vaccination. The material was CXCR5+ CD38- circulating T follicular helper cells from blood, obtained 7 days after influenza vaccination. Subset reported: circulating Tfh, non-naive CD4+CXCR5+PD-1+ (ICOS+CD38+ or ICOS-CD38-). The TCR sequence derives from an adult who received the influenza vaccine. The rearrangement links TRBV6-5 to TRBJ2-3; the match to TRBD1 covers 8 bases. This chain's CDR3 is CASRPTGGTDTQYF. CDR3 in DNA: TGTGCCAGCAGACCAACAGGGGGGACAGATACGCAGTATTTT.